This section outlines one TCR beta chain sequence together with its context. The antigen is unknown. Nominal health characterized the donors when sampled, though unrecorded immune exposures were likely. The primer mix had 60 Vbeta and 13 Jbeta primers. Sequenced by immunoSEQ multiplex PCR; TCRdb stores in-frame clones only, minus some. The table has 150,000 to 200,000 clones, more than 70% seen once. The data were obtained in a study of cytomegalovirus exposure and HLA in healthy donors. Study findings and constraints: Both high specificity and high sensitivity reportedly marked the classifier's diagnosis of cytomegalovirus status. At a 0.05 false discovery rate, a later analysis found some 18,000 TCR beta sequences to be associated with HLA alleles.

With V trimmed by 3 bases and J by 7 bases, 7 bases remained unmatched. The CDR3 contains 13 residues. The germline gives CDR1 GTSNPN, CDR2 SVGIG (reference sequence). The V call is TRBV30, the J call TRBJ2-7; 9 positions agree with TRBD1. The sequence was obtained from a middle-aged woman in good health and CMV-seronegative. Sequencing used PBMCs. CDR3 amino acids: CAWRGQGWSEQYF. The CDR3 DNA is TGTGCCTGGAGGGGACAGGGCTGGAGTGAGCAGTACTTC.